These 2 T cell receptor beta chains came from one sample sequenced in a study of response to subunit inactivated influenza vaccine. TCRdb reprocessed the RT-PCR reads with MiXCR, giving one entry per CDR3 protein. The data hold 800,000 to 1,000,000 distinct CDR3 sequences, with 21% observed a single time. Specimen: PBMCs from blood, collected approximately 5 days after vaccination. These receptors came from a man between 45 and 60 years old who received an inactivated influenza vaccine.

The sample holds a few counts of this clonotype. The rearrangement links TRBV11-2 to TRBJ2-7, with 14 bases fitting TRBD2. J was trimmed by 4 bases and V by 4 bases; bases with no gene match: 6. The CDR3 length is 16 residues. The germline V gene encodes CDR1 SGHAT and CDR2 FQNNGV. The CDR3 nucleotides read TGTGCCAGCAGCTACGGACTAGCGGGGGGAGAATACGAGCAGTACTTC. This translates into CASSYGLAGGEYEQYF.

This clonotype was found a few times. The chain has TRBV19 and TRBJ1-1; the D gene is possibly TRBD1 (6 bases). The CDR3 is made up of 14 amino acids. Germline CDR1 reads LNHDA; CDR2 reads SQIVND (reference sequence). V lost 3 bases and J 5 bases, leaving 13 bases between the germline ends. The CDR3 bases are TGTGCCAGTAGTATCCGGGGGGCTGAGACTGAAGCTTTCTTT. Translating gives CASSIRGAETEAFF.